The 3 T cell receptor beta chains below all came from one sample that was sequenced in a study of PD-L1 blockade in urothelial cancer. Documented time point: pretreatment peripheral blood. The method was immunoSEQ multiplex PCR; TCRdb's version includes in-frame clones alone and lacks a portion of them. The repertoire consists of 70,000 to 80,000 clones, with around four fifths occurring once and the leading ten covering roughly 7.3%. The sequencing here drew on PBMCs, taken around atezolizumab (anti-PD-L1) treatment. The receptor source for this set is a man aged 35 to 55 with urothelial cancer.

Only one count was recorded for this clone. J is TRBJ2-7 and V is TRBV6-6; D possibly corresponds to TRBD2 (6 bases). Germline V gene lookup returns CDR1 MNHNY and CDR2 SVGAGI (reference sequence). CDR3 size: 14 residues. Trimming cost V 5 bases and J 1 base, with 12 bases left between them. DNA of the CDR3: TGTGCCAGCAGTCCGGGGACTCGTTCCTACGAGCAGTACTTC. Translation gives CASSPGTRSYEQYF.

The rearrangement joins TRBV7-9 to TRBJ1-1, with a tentative D call TRBD1 (5 bases). The germline CDR1 and CDR2 sequences are SEHNR and FQNEAQ (reference sequence). V lost 2 bases and J lost 1, with 8 bases in between. The CDR3 is 14 amino acids. In DNA, the CDR3 is TGTGCCAGCAGCTTACAGGGTCCGAACACTGAAGCTTTCTTT. Protein product: CASSLQGPNTEAFF.

The chain uses TRBV5-1 and TRBJ2-1; TRBD2 matches 10 bases. Germline CDR1 reads SGHRS; CDR2 reads YFSETQ. The V gene end was trimmed by 3 bases and the J gene end by 6 bases; junction bases not matched to a gene: 3. This CDR3 has 14 residues. The CDR3 spells CASSSASGSNEQFF. The CDR3 nucleotides are TGCGCCAGCAGCTCGGCTAGCGGGAGCAATGAGCAGTTCTTC.